The next 14 T cell receptor beta chains were all read from a single sample in a study of graft-versus-host responses after intestinal transplantation. Their cognate antigens are unknown. Using immunoSEQ multiplex PCR, the repertoire was profiled, and TCRdb retains in-frame clones only, with some absent. The sample yields some 88,000 clones, about 93% seen once. The specimen was unstimulated CD8+ T cells sorted from spleen or lymph node cells, collected before intestinal transplant. These receptors were collected from a human donor who received an intestinal transplant.

The chain employs TRBV7-6 and TRBJ2-7, with D maybe TRBD2 (5 bases). Between the trimmed V and J ends, which lost 5 bases and 7 bases, there was a span of 12 bases. Germline CDR1 is SGHVS and CDR2 is FNYEAQ. The CDR3 loop spans 12 amino acids. CDR3 sequence reads: CASSPLGEEQYF. As DNA, the CDR3 is TGTGCCAGCAGCCCACTTGGGGAGGAGCAGTACTTC.

This chain links TRBV7-9 with TRBJ2-7; TRBD2 aligns across 10 bases. Losses at the gene ends were 2 bases for V and 2 bases for J; bases not matched to a gene: 6. The CDR3 is made up of 16 amino acids. Germline V gene sequence: CDR1 SEHNR, CDR2 FQNEAQ (reference sequence). CDR3 protein: CASSLSSGGPAYEQYF. The CDR3 DNA reads as TGTGCCAGCAGCTTAAGTAGCGGGGGGCCAGCCTACGAGCAGTACTTC.

This clone was picked up one time. V usage is TRBV6-5 and J usage is TRBJ2-5, with 10 bases aligning to TRBD1. V was pared by 1 base and J by 1 base, with 3 bases of the junction left unmatched. The CDR3 has 16 amino acids. The germline gives CDR1 MNHEY, CDR2 SVGAGI. CDR3 DNA: TGTGCCAGCAGTTACTGGGGGACAGGGGCCCAAGAGACCCAGTACTTC. It specifies CASSYWGTGAQETQYF.

This chain joins TRBV29-1 and TRBJ1-1; a weak D match, TRBD1 (5 bases). Looked up from germline, CDR1 is SQVTM and CDR2 is ANQGSEA. V dropped 1 base and J dropped 11 bases, with 20 bases sitting between them. The CDR3 covers 14 residues. This chain's CDR3 is CSVEGSSEGVEAFF. CDR3 nucleotide sequence: TGCAGCGTTGAAGGGTCGTCGGAAGGGGTCGAGGCTTTCTTT.

The genes are TRBV27 and TRBJ2-5; D perhaps matches TRBD1 (6 bases). Germline V lookup: CDR1 MNHEY, CDR2 SMNVEV (reference sequence). V shed 8 bases and J shed 3 bases, with 10 bases lying between them. The CDR3 loop spans 12 amino acids. The CDR3 is CASGGPEETQYF. The CDR3 DNA reads as TGTGCCAGCGGGGGCCCTGAAGAGACCCAGTACTTC.

J is TRBJ2-7 and V is TRBV7-8, with 10 bases fitting TRBD1. The ends lost 5 bases at V and 1 base at J; junction bases unmatched: 23. The CDR3 contains 21 residues. CDR1 and CDR2 from the germline V gene are SGHVS and FQNEAQ. CDR3 region: CASSPHSWGQGFSGVSYEQYF. Here the CDR3 DNA reads TGTGCCAGCAGCCCACATTCGTGGGGACAGGGGTTTAGCGGGGTATCCTACGAGCAGTACTTC.

V gene TRBV7-2 combines with J gene TRBJ2-7; D gene ambiguous. This CDR3 is built from 12 residues. V lost 3 bases, J lost 6 bases, and 9 bases lay in between. From germline, CDR1 is SGHTA and CDR2 FQGNSA. CDR3 nucleotide sequence: TGTGCCAGCAGCTTCCTTACTTCCGAGCAGTACTTC. As protein: CASSFLTSEQYF.

The chain carries TRBV7-9 and TRBJ2-1; D is possibly TRBD1 (6 bases). Germline assignment: CDR1 SEHNR and CDR2 FQNEAQ (reference sequence). Trimming pared 8 bases from V and 3 bases from J, leaving 11 bases between. The CDR3 contains 13 residues. The CDR3 sequence: CASRAQGYNEQFF. The CDR3, as DNA: TGTGCCAGCCGCGCACAGGGCTACAATGAGCAGTTCTTC.

V is TRBV27 and J is TRBJ1-2, with D uncertain. The CDR3 consists of 12 residues. Trimming took 5 bases from V and 7 from J, leaving 11 bases between them. Germline loops: CDR1 MNHEY, CDR2 SMNVEV (reference sequence). CDR3 bases: TGTGCCAGCAGTCCCGCGGAGGGTGGCTACACCTTC. Encoded protein: CASSPAEGGYTF.

V usage is TRBV30 and J usage is TRBJ2-2, with D tentatively TRBD2 (6 bases). The germline gives CDR1 GTSNPN, CDR2 SVGIG (reference sequence). The length of the CDR3 is 14 residues. Trimming pared 0 bases from V and 7 bases from J, leaving 12 bases between. For the CDR3, the DNA is TGTGCCTGGAGTGTTGGGCTAGCGAGCGGGGAGCTGTTTTTT. Amino acids: CAWSVGLASGELFF.

V is TRBV25-1 and J is TRBJ2-1, with 10 bases lining up with TRBD1. Germline V gene data show CDR1 as MGHDK and CDR2 as SYGVNS. J was trimmed by 0 bases and V by 6 bases; bases with no gene match: 2. The CDR3 is 15 residues long. The CDR3 DNA sequence: TGTGCCAGCAGGGACAGGGGGAGCTCCTACAATGAGCAGTTCTTC. Amino acids: CASRDRGSSYNEQFF.

The rearrangement links TRBV4-1 to TRBJ1-4; D is undetermined. V was cut by 0 bases and J by 8 bases, with 16 bases left in between. CDR1 is MGHRA, CDR2 YSYEKL, per germline. The CDR3 contains 16 residues. CDR3 in amino acids: CASSQDDEGLREKLFF. The CDR3 nucleotides are TGCGCCAGCAGCCAAGATGACGAGGGTCTGAGGGAAAAACTGTTTTTT.

The chain couples TRBV11-2 to TRBJ1-2; 7 nucleotides agree with TRBD1. The junction had 7 bases not matched to a gene; V was cut back by 0 bases and J by 0 bases. Germline CDR1 SGHAT, CDR2 FQNNGV. The CDR3 consists of 17 residues. CDR3 sequence (DNA): TGTGCCAGCAGCTTAGATGGCCGGGACAGAGCTAACTATGGCTACACCTTC. Translation gives CASSLDGRDRANYGYTF.

The rearrangement links TRBV11-2 to TRBJ2-3; D gene uncertain. With 5 bases removed from V and 8 bases from J, the gap between germline ends came to 11 bases. The CDR3 totals 12 residues. Germline lookup yields CDR1 SGHAT and CDR2 FQNNGV. The DNA for the CDR3 is TGTGCCAGCAGCCCTCCTGCAGGTACGCAGTATTTT. Its translation is CASSPPAGTQYF.